This T cell receptor (beta chain) was retrieved from a study of neoadjuvant nivolumab and ipilimumab in lung cancer. TCRdb keeps only in-frame clones here, not all; method: immunoSEQ multiplex PCR. Here the sample spans roughly 13,000 clones, roughly 70% being singletons. A remark on this clone: The antigen is unknown.

CDR1 SEHNR and CDR2 FQNEAQ come from the germline V gene (reference sequence). The CDR3 is 12 amino acids. V lost 5 bases and J 3 bases, leaving 4 bases between the germline ends. Study findings and constraints: Higher pretherapy blood TCR richness went with higher resected-tumor richness. Only two of four nivolumab-treated tumors gained richness and clonality by surgery.

The chain has TRBV7-9 and TRBJ2-2; no firm D call. This receptor was identified in an adult with non-small cell lung cancer. Sequences were derived from peripheral blood, sampled after neoadjuvant nivolumab, alone or with ipilimumab, at or shortly before surgery. CDR3 sequence (DNA): TGTGCCAGCAGCCCTTACACCGGGGAGCTGTTTTTT. Translated, it gives CASSPYTGELFF.